This T cell receptor (beta chain) derives from a study of blood T cell repertoires in COVID-19. Study information: Spain, Italy and the United States supplied samples that represented acute and convalescent COVID-19. PBMCs, B-cell-depleted T cells, or T cells provided the cDNA or gDNA that made up the material.

This clone was counted once. V shed 0 bases and J 6 bases; nucleotides not matched to a gene: 6. The CDR3 is made up of 16 amino acids. Germline CDR1 SGHAT, CDR2 FQNNGV. Authors' analysis steps: The authors estimated nucleated cell counts from reference gene primer amplification. TCRdb keeps only in-frame clones here, not all; method: immunoSEQ multiplex PCR. The DNA was the basis for D and trimming; V, J and clone size are from that table. The sample lists 110,000 to 150,000 clones; roughly 80% were seen once. This clonotype originated in a man aged 45-65 years with active or convalescent COVID-19. The chain couples TRBV11-2 to TRBJ2-7; 12 bases are a match to TRBD2. The sample consisted of peripheral blood. DNA for the CDR3: TGTGCCAGCAGCTTAGACCCTAGCGGGAGGGCCAGCGAGCAGTACTTC. It is translated as CASSLDPSGRASEQYF.